The 6 T cell receptor beta chains listed next were all sequenced from one sample in a study of shared clonotypes between healthy human individuals. The assay was immunoSEQ multiplex PCR, and TCRdb's table has in-frame clones only and misses some. The sample includes some 650,000 clones, roughly 97% of them seen just once. Sequences were obtained from naive CD4+ T cells sorted from blood. Subset in this sample: CD45RA+ positively selected. All receptors derive from a woman in her thirties in good health.

This sequence joins TRBV15 and TRBJ2-5; 13 bases are shared with TRBD2. J lost 3 bases, V lost 3 bases, and 7 bases had no gene match. Germline loops: CDR1 LNHNV, CDR2 YYDKDF (reference sequence). The CDR3 runs to 17 residues. The DNA for the CDR3 is TGTGCCACCAGCAGCCTTTTCGGACTAGCGGGAGAAGAGACCCAGTACTTC. This encodes CATSSLFGLAGEETQYF.

This clone was detected only once. The chain recombines TRBV12-1 with TRBJ2-7; TRBD1 reflects the table's D call only, with no check against the DNA. TRBV12-1 is recorded as a pseudogene. The CDR3 has 14 residues. The CDR3 DNA reads as TGTGCCAGCAGCCGGGACAGGGCGCACTACGAGCAGTACTTC. Translating gives CASSRDRAHYEQYF.

This chain joins TRBV5-1 and TRBJ2-1, with TRBD2 as a possible D gene (5 bases). CDR1 is SGHRS, CDR2 YFSETQ, per germline. The CDR3 covers 15 residues. Trimming left V 6 bases short and J 7 bases short, with 20 bases between. The CDR3 is CASNLGVRGRNEQFF. CDR3 sequence (DNA): TGCGCCAGCAATCTTGGTGTCCGGGGTCGGAATGAGCAGTTCTTC.

The chain recombines TRBV28 with TRBJ2-3; 9 bases are shared with TRBD1. The germline V gene has CDR1 MDHEN and CDR2 SYDVKM. This CDR3 spans 19 amino acids. Germline trimming cut 3 bases from V and 4 bases from J; bases unmatched to any gene: 17. This chain's CDR3 is CASSFRPTGQGWRPDTQYF. The CDR3 DNA reads as TGTGCCAGCAGTTTCCGACCCACGGGACAGGGTTGGCGTCCAGATACGCAGTATTTT. The full variable domain, rest sourced from reference TRBV28 and TRBJ2-3, is DVKVTQSSRYLVKRTGEKVFLECVQDMDHENMFWYRQDPGLGLRLIYFSYDVKMKEKGDIPEGYSVSREKKERFSLILESASTNQTSMYLCASSFRPTGQGWRPDTQYFGPGTRLTVL.

The rearrangement links TRBV19 to TRBJ1-5, with 10 nucleotides matching TRBD1. Trimming took 1 base from V and 4 from J; bases not matched to a gene: 10. Germline CDR1 and CDR2: LNHDA and SQIVND (reference sequence). CDR3 length: 18 residues. The CDR3 nucleotides are TGTGCCAGTAGTATAGGGGACAGGGGAAGTTGGATTAATCAGCCCCAGCATTTT. It codes for CASSIGDRGSWINQPQHF.

The genes are TRBV28 and TRBJ1-1, with a weak D call TRBD1 (5 bases). The CDR3 spans 14 residues. V was pared by 6 bases and J by 6 bases, with 17 bases between. CDR1 and CDR2 (germline): MDHEN, SYDVKM. CDR3 coding DNA: TGTGCCAGCAGCGGGGGACTCCCGAGACCTGAAGCTTTCTTT. Translation: CASSGGLPRPEAFF. Full variable domain (rest looked up from reference TRBV28 and TRBJ1-1): DVKVTQSSRYLVKRTGEKVFLECVQDMDHENMFWYRQDPGLGLRLIYFSYDVKMKEKGDIPEGYSVSREKKERFSLILESASTNQTSMYLCASSGGLPRPEAFFGQGTRLTVV.